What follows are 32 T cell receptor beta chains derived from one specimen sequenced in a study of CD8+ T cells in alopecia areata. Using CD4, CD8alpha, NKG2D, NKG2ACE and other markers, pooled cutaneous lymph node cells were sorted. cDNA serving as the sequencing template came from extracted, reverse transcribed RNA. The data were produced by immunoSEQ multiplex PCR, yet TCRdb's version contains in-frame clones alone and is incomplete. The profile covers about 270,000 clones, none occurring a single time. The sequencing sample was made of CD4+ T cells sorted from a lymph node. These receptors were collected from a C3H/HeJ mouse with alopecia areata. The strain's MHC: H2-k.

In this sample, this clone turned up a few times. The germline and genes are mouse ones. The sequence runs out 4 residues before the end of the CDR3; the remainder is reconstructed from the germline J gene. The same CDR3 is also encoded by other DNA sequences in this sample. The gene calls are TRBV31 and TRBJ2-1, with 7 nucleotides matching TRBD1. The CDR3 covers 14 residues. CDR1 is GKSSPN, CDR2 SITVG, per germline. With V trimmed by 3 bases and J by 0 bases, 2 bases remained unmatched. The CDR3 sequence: CAWSGTVNYAEQFF. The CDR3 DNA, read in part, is TGTGCCTGGAGCGGGACAGTTAACTATGCT.

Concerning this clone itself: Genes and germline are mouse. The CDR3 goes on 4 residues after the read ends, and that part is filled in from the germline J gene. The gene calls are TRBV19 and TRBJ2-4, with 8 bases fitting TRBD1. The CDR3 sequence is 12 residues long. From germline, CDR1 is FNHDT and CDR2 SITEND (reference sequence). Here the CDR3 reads CASNDRGNTLYF. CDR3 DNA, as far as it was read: TGTGCCAGCAACGACAGGGGAAAC.

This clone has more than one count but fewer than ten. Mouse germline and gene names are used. Here the CDR3 reads CASGGRDRGPNSPLYF. The CDR3 bases that were read are TGTGCCAGCGGTGGCCGGGACAGGGGGCCTAATTCGCCC. V usage is TRBV13-2 and J usage is TRBJ1-6; TRBD1 agrees at 12 bases. The read ends 3 residues shy of where the CDR3 ends; the end is completed using the germline J gene. TRBJ1-6 is an ORF, and what it does is uncertain. This CDR3 region has 16 residues. The junction had 4 bases not matched to a gene; V was cut back by 3 bases and J by 6 bases. Germline CDR1 NNHNN, CDR2 SYGAGS (reference sequence).

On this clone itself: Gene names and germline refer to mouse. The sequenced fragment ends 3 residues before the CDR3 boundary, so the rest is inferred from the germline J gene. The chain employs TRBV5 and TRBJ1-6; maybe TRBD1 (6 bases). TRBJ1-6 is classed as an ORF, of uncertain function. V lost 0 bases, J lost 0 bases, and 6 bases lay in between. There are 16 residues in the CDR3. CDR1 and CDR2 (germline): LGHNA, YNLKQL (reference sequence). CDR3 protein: CASSQETGSYNSPLYF. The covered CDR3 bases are TGTGCCAGCAGCCAAGAGACAGGTTCCTATAATTCGCCC.

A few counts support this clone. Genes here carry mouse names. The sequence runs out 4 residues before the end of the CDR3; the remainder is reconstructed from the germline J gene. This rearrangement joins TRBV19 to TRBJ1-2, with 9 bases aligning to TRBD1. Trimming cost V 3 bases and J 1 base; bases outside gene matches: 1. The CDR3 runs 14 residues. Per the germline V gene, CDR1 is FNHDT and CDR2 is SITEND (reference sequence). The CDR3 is CASSRDRVNSDYTF. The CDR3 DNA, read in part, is TGTGCCAGCAGTAGGGACAGGGTAAACTCC.

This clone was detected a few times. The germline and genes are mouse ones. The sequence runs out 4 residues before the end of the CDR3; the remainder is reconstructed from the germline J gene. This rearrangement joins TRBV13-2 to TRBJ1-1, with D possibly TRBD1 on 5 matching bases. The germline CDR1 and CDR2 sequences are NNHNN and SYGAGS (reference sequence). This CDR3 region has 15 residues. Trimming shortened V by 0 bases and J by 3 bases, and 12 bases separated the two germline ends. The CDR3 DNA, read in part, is TGTGCCAGCGGTGATGCACCAGGGAAGGACACA. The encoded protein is CASGDAPGKDT. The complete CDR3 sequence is CASGDAPGKDTEVFF.

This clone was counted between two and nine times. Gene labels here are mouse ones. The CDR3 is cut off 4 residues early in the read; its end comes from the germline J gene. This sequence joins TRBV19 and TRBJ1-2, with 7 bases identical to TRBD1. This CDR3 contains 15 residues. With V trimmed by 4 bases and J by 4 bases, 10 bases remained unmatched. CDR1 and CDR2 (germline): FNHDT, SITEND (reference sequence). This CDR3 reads CASSSASSGGSDYTF. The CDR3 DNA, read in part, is TGTGCCAGCAGTTCGGCCTCTTCAGGGGGCTCC.

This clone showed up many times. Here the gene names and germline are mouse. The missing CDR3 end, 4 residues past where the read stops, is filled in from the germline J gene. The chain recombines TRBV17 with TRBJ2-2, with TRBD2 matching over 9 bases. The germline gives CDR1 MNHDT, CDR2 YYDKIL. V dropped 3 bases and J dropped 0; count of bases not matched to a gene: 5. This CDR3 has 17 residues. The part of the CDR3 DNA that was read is TGTGCTAGCAGTAGTAACCGGGACTGGGCAAACACCGGG. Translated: CASSSNRDWANTG. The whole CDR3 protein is CASSSNRDWANTGQLYF.

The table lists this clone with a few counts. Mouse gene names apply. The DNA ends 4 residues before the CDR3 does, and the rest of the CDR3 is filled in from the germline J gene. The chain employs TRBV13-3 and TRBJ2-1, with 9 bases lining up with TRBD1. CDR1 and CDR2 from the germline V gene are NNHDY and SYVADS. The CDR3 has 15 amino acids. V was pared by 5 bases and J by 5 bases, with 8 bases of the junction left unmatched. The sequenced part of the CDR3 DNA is TGTGCCAGCAGATCTCCACGGGACAGGGATGCT. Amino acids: CASRSPRDRDA. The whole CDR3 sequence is CASRSPRDRDAEQFF.

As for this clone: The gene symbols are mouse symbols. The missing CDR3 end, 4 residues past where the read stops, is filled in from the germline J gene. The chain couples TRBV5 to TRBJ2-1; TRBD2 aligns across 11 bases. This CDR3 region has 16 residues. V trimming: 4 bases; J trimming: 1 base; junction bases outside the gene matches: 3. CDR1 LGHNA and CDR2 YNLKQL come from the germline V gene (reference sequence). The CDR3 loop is CASSLRDWGNYAEQFF. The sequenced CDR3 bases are TGTGCCAGCAGCCTCCGGGACTGGGGGAACTATGCT.

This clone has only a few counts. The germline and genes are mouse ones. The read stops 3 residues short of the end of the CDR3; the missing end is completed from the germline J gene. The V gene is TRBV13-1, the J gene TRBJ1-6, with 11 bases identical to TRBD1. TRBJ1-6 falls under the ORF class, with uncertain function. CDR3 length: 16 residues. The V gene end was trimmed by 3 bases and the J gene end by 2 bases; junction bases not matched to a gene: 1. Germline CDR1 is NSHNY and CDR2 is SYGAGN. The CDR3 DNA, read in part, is TGTGCCAGCAGTGGGGACAGGGGGGCCTATAATTCGCCC. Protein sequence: CASSGDRGAYNSP. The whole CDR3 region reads CASSGDRGAYNSPLYF.

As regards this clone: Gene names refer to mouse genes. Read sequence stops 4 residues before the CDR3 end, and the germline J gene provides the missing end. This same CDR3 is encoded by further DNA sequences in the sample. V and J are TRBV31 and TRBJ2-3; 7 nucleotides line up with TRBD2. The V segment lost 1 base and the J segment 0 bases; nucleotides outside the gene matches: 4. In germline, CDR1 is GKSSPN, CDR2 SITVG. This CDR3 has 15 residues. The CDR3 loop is CAWSPGGTSAETLYF. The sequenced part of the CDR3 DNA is TGTGCCTGGAGTCCTGGGGGTACTAGTGCAGAA.

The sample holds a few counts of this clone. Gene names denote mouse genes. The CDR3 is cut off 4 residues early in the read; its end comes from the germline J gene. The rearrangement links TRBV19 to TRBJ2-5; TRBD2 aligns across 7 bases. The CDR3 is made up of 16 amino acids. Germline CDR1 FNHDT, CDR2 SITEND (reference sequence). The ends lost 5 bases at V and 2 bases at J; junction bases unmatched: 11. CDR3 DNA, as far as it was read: TGTGCCAGCAGAAACTGGGGATCGGTAGCCCAAGAC. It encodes CASRNWGSVAQD. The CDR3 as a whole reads CASRNWGSVAQDTQYF.

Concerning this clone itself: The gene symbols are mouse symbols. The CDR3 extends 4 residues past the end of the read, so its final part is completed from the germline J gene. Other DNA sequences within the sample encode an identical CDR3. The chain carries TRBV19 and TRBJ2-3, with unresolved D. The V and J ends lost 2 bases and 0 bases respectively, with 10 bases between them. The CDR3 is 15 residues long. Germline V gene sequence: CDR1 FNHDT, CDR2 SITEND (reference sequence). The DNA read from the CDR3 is TGTGCCAGCAGTATCCGTGCGACTAGTGCAGAA. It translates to CASSIRATSAE. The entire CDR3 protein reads CASSIRATSAETLYF.

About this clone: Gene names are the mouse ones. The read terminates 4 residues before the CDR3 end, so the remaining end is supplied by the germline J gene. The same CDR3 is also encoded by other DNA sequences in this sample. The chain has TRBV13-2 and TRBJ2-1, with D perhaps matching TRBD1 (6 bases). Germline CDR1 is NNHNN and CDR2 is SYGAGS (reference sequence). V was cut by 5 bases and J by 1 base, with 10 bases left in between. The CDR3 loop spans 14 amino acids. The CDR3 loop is CASGPGQNYAEQFF. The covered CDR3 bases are TGTGCCAGCGGGCCGGGACAAAACTATGCT.

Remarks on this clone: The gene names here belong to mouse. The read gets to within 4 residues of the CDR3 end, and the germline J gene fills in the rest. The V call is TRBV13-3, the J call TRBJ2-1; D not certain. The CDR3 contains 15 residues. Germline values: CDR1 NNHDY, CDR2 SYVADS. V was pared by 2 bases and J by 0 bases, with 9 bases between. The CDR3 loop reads CASSDQALNYAEQFF. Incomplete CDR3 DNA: TGTGCCAGCAGTGACCAGGCCCTTAACTATGCT.

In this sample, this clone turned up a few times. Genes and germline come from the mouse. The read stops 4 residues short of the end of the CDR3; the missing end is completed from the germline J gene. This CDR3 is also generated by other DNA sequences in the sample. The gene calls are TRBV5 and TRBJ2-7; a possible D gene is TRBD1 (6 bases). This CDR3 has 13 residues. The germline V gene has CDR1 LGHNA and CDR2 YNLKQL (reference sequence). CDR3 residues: CASSQETGYEQYF. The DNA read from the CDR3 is TGTGCCAGCAGCCAAGAAACAGGGTAT.

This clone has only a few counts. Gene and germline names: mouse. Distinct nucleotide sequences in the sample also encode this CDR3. The CDR3 here is CASSLRAETLYF. The DNA read from the CDR3 is TGTGCCAGCAGCCTCCGTGCAGAA. The chain links TRBV5 to TRBJ2-3; D remains unclear. The DNA ends 4 residues before the CDR3 does, and the rest of the CDR3 is filled in from the germline J gene. The ends were cut back, 4 bases at V and 1 base at J, with 3 bases in the middle. The V gene's germline CDR1 is LGHNA and CDR2 YNLKQL (reference sequence). This CDR3 has 12 residues.

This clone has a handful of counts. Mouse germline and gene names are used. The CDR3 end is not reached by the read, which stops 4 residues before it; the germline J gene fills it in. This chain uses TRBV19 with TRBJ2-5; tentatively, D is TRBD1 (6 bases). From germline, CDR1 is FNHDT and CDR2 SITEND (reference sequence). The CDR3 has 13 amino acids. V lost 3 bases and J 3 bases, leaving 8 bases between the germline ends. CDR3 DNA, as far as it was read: TGTGCCAGCAGTACACAGGGTCAAGAC. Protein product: CASSTQGQD. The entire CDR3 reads CASSTQGQDTQYF. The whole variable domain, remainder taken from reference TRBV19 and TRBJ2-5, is GGIITQTPKFLIGQEGQKLTLKCQQNFNHDTMYWYRQDSGKGLRLIYYSITENDLQKGDLSEGYDASREKKSSFSLTVTSAQKNEMAVFLCASSTQGQDTQYFGPGTRLLVL.

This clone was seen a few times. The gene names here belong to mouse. The DNA read from the CDR3 is TGTGCCAGCAGTGAGGGACTGGGGGCGAACTATGCT. This encodes CASSEGLGANYA. The entire CDR3 is CASSEGLGANYAEQFF. The rearrangement joins TRBV13-1 to TRBJ2-1; 11 bases fit TRBD2. Read sequence stops 4 residues before the CDR3 end, and the germline J gene provides the missing end. The CDR3 spans 16 residues. In germline, CDR1 is NSHNY, CDR2 SYGAGN. The V gene end was trimmed by 2 bases and the J gene end by 1 base; junction bases not matched to a gene: 2.

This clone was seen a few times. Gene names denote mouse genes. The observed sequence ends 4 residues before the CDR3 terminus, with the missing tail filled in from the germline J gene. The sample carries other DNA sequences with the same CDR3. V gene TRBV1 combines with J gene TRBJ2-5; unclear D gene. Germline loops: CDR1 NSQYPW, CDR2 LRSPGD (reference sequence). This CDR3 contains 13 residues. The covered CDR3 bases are TGCACCTGCAGTGCAGACAGGAGAGAC. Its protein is CTCSADRRD. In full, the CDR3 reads CTCSADRRDTQYF.

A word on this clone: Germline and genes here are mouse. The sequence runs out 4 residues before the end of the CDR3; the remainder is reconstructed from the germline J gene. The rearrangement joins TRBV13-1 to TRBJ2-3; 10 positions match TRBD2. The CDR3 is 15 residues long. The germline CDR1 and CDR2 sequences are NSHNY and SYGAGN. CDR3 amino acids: CASSDAGGAGETLYF. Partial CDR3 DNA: TGTGCCAGCAGTGATGCTGGGGGGGCGGGAGAA.

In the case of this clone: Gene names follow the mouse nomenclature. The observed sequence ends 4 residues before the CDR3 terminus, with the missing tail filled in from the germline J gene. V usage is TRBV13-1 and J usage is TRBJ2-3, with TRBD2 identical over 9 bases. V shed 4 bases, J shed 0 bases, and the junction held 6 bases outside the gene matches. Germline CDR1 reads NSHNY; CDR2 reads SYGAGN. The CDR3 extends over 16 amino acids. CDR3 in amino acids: CASSSTGGTSAETLYF. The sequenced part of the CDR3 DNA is TGTGCCAGCAGTTCGACTGGGGGAACTAGTGCAGAA.

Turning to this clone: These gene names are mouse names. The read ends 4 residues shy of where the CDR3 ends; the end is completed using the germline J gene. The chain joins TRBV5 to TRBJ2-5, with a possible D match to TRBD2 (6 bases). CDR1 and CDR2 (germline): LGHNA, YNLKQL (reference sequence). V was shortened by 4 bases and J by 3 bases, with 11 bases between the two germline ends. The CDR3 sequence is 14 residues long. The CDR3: CASSRAGAQDTQYF. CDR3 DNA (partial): TGTGCCAGCAGCCGCGCTGGGGCTCAAGAC.

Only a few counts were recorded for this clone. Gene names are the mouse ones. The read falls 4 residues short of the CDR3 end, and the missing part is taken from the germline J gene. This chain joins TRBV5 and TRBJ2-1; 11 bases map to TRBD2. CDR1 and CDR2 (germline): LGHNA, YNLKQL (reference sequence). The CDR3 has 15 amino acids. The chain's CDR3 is CASSQKLGGRAEQFF. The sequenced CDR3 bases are TGTGCCAGCAGCCAAAAACTGGGGGGGCGGGCT.

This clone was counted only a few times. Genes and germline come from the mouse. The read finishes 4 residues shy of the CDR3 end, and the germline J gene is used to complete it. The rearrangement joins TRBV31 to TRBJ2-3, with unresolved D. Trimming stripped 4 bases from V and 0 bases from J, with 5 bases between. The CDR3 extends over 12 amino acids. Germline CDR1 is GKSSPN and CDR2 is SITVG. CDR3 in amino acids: CAWKGSAETLYF. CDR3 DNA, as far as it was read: TGTGCCTGGAAGGGTAGTGCAGAA.

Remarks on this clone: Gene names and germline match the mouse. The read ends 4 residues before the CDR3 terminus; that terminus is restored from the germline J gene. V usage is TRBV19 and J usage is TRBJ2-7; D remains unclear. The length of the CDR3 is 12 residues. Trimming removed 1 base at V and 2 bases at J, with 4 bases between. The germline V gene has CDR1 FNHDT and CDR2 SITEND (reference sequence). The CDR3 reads CASSIYTYEQYF. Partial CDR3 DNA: TGTGCCAGCAGTATATACACCTAT.

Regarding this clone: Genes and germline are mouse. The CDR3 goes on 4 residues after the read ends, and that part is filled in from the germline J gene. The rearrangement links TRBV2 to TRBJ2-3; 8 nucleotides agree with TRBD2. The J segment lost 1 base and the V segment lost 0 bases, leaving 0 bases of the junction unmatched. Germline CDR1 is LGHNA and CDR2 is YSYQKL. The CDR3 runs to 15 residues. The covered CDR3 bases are TGTGCCAGCAGCCAAGATGGGGGGGGTGCAGAA. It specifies CASSQDGGGAE. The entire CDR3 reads CASSQDGGGAETLYF.

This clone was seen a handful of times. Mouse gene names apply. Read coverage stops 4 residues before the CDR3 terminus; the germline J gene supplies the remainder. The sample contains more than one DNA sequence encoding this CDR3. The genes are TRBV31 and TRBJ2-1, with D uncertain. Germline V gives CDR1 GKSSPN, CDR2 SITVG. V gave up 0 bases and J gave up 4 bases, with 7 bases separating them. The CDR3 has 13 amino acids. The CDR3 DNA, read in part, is TGTGCCTGGAGTCTATCAGGATATGCT. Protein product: CAWSLSGYA. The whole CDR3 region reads CAWSLSGYAEQFF.

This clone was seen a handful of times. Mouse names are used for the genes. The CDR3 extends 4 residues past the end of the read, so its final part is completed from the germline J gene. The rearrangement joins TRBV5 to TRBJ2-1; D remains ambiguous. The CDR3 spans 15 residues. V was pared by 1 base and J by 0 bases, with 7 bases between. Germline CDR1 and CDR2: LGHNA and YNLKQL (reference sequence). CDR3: CASSQVGYNYAEQFF. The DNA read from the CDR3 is TGTGCCAGCAGCCAAGTTGGGTATAACTATGCT.

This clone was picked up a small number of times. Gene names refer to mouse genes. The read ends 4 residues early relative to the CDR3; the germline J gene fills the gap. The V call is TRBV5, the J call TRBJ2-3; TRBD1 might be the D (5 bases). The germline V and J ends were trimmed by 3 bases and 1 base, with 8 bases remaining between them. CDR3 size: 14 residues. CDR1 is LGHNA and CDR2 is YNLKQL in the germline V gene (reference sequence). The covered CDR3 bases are TGTGCCAGCAGCCACAGGGTTGGTGCAGAA. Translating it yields CASSHRVGAE. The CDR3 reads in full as CASSHRVGAETLYF.

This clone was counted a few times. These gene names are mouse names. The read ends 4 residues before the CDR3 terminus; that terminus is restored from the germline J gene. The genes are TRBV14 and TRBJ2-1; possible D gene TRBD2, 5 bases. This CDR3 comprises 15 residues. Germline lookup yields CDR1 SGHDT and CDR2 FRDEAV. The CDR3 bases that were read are TGTGCCAGCAGTTTCCTACACCTCTTGGGGGCT. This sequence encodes CASSFLHLLGA. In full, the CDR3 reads CASSFLHLLGAEQFF.